This TCR beta chain was identified during a study of blood T cell repertoires in COVID-19. Overall study: Sites in the United States, Italy and Spain provided acute and convalescent COVID-19 samples. PBMCs, B-cell-depleted T cells, or T cells provided the cDNA or gDNA that made up the material.

The authors' processing: Estimation of nucleated cell counts was performed using reference gene primer amplification. Generated by immunoSEQ multiplex PCR, the TCRdb table keeps only in-frame clones and is missing some. V, J and clone size are those of that table, while D and trimming were read from the DNA. This table holds about 240,000 clones, roughly four fifths found once. The CDR3 runs 15 residues. CDR1 and CDR2 from the germline V gene are SGHRS and YFSETQ. The V gene end was trimmed by 1 base and the J gene end by 5 bases; junction bases not matched to a gene: 7. The sample consisted of peripheral blood. This receptor was identified in a woman between 65 and 79 years old with acute or convalescent COVID-19. This chain joins TRBV5-1 and TRBJ2-7; 9 bases align to TRBD2. This chain's CDR3 is CASSLLRGGPDEQYF. Here the CDR3 DNA reads TGCGCCAGCAGCTTGCTGCGGGGGGGCCCAGACGAGCAGTACTTC.